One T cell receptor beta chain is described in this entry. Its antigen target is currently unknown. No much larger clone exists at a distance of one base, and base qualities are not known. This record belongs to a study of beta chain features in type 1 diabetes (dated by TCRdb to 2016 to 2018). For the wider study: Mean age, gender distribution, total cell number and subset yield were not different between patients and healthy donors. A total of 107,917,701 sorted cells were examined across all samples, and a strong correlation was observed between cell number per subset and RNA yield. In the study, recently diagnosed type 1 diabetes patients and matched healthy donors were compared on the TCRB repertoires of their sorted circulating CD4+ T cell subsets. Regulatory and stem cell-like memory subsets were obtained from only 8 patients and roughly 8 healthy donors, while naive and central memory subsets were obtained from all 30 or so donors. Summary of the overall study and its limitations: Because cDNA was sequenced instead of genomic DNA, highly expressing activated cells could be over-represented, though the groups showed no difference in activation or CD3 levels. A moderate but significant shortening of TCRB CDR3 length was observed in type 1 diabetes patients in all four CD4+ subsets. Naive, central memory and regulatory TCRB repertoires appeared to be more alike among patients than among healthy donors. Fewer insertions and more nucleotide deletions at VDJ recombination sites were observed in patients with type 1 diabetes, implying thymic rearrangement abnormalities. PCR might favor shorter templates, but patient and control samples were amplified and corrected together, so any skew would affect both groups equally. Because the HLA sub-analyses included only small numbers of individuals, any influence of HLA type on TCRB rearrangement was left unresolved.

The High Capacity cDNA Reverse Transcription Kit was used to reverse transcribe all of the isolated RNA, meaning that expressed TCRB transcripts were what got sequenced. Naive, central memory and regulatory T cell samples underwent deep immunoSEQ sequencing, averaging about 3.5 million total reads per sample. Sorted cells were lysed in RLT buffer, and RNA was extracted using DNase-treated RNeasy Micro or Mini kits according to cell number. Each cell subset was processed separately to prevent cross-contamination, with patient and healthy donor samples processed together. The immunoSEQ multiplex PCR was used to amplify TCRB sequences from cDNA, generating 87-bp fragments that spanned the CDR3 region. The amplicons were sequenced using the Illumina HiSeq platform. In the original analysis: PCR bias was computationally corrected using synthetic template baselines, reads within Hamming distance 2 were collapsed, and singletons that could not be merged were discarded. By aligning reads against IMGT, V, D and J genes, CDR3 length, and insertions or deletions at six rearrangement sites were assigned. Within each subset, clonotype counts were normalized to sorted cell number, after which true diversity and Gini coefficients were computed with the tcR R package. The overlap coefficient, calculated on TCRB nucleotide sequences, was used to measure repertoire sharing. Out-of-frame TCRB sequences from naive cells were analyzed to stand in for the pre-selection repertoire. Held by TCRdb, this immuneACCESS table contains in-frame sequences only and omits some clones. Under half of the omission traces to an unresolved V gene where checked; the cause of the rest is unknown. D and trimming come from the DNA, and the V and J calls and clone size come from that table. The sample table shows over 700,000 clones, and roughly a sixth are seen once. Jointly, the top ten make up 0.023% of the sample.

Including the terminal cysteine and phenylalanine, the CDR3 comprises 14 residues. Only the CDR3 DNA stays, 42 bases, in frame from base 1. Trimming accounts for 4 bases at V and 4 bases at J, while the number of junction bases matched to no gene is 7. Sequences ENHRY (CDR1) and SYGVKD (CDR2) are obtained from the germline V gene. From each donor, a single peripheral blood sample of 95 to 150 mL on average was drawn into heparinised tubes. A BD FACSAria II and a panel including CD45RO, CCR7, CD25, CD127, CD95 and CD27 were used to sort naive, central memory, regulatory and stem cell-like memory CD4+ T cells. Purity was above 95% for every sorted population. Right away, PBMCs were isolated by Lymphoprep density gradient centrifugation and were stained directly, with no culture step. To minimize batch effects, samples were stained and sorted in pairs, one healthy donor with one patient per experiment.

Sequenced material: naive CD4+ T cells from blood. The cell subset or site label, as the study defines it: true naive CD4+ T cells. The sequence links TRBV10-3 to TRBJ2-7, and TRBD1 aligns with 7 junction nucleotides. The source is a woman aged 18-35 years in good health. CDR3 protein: CAISGTGEAYEQYF. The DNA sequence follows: TGTGCCATCAGTGGAACAGGGGAAGCATACGAGCAGTACTTC.